A selection of T cell receptor beta chains follows, all from one sample in a study of early stage breast cancer tumors. The table came from immunoSEQ multiplex PCR; TCRdb's copy has only in-frame clones and leaves some out. There are under 45,000 clones in the sample; approximately 74% occur only once, and 6.5% to 8% lies in the top ten. Specimen: blood. The source is a person in their sixties or seventies with breast cancer. Both conserved end residues are part of each CDR3. Fields, in order: J gene, D gene, clone size, V gene, CDR3 protein, CDR3 DNA. D genes are given only for firm matches. Clone size appears in some rows only: once, few, many, or a class for an expanded clone.

J gene: TRBJ2-1; D gene: TRBD2; clone size: -; V gene: TRBV6-6; CDR3 protein: CASSSGTSGYNEQFF; CDR3 DNA: TGTGCCAGCAGTTCCGGGACTAGCGGATACAATGAGCAGTTCTTC
J gene: TRBJ2-5; D gene: TRBD2; clone size: -; V gene: TRBV30; CDR3 protein: CAFLLAGGRQTQYF; CDR3 DNA: TGTGCCTTTCTACTAGCGGGGGGGCGGCAGACCCAGTACTTC
J gene: TRBJ2-4; D gene: TRBD2; clone size: -; V gene: TRBV2; CDR3 protein: CASSASGLAGVYIQYF; CDR3 DNA: TGTGCCAGCAGTGCCTCGGGACTAGCGGGAGTATACATTCAGTACTTC
J gene: TRBJ2-7; D gene: -; clone size: -; V gene: TRBV25-1; CDR3 protein: CASSEFAQLTREQYF; CDR3 DNA: TGTGCCAGCAGTGAATTTGCCCAATTAACCAGGGAGCAGTACTTC
J gene: TRBJ2-2; D gene: -; clone size: -; V gene: TRBV9; CDR3 protein: CASSYNTGELFF; CDR3 DNA: TGTGCCAGCAGCTATAACACCGGGGAGCTGTTTTTT
J gene: TRBJ1-4; D gene: TRBD1; clone size: once; V gene: TRBV6-5; CDR3 protein: CASSYSGGDSGKLFF; CDR3 DNA: TGTGCCAGCAGTTACTCTGGAGGGGACAGTGGAAAACTGTTTTTT
J gene: TRBJ2-7; D gene: -; clone size: -; V gene: TRBV27; CDR3 protein: CASSTQPDWGGNEQYF; CDR3 DNA: TGTGCCAGCAGTACGCAGCCCGACTGGGGCGGGAACGAGCAGTACTTC
J gene: TRBJ2-4; D gene: -; clone size: once; V gene: TRBV27; CDR3 protein: CASGCEQGRTKNIQYF; CDR3 DNA: TGTGCCAGCGGCTGCGAACAGGGTCGGACCAAAAACATTCAGTACTTC
J gene: TRBJ1-5; D gene: TRBD1; clone size: -; V gene: TRBV4-1; CDR3 protein: CASSPGGQIYSNQPQHF; CDR3 DNA: TGCGCCAGCAGCCCGGGGGGACAGATCTATAGCAATCAGCCCCAGCATTTT
J gene: TRBJ2-7; D gene: TRBD2; clone size: -; V gene: TRBV2; CDR3 protein: CASSTGTSGGNSYEQYF; CDR3 DNA: TGTGCCAGCAGCACCGGGACTAGCGGGGGGAACTCCTACGAGCAGTACTTC
J gene: TRBJ1-1; D gene: TRBD1; clone size: -; V gene: TRBV2; CDR3 protein: CASSDGQGARTEAFF; CDR3 DNA: TGTGCCAGCAGTGATGGGCAGGGGGCTCGAACTGAAGCTTTCTTT
J gene: TRBJ2-2; D gene: TRBD1; clone size: -; V gene: TRBV7-9; CDR3 protein: CASSSPTGGTNTGELFF; CDR3 DNA: TGTGCCAGCAGCTCACCGACAGGGGGGACGAACACCGGGGAGCTGTTTTTT
J gene: TRBJ1-4; D gene: TRBD1; clone size: -; V gene: TRBV5-4; CDR3 protein: CASSSEGQGMKKLFF; CDR3 DNA: TGTGCCAGCAGCTCAGAGGGACAGGGTATGAAAAAACTGTTTTTT
J gene: TRBJ2-7; D gene: -; clone size: -; V gene: TRBV7-9; CDR3 protein: CASSLNAVTIYEQYF; CDR3 DNA: TGTGCCAGCAGCTTAAATGCCGTTACTATCTACGAGCAGTACTTC
J gene: TRBJ1-2; D gene: -; clone size: few; V gene: TRBV7-2; CDR3 protein: CASSSTYTATF; CDR3 DNA: TGTGCCAGCAGCTCGACCTACACCGCCACCTTC
J gene: TRBJ2-1; D gene: -; clone size: -; V gene: TRBV10-3; CDR3 protein: CAISGSGYNEQFF; CDR3 DNA: TGTGCCATCAGTGGGTCAGGGTACAATGAGCAGTTCTTC
J gene: TRBJ1-4; D gene: -; clone size: -; V gene: TRBV9; CDR3 protein: CASSLVGEKLFF; CDR3 DNA: TGTGCCAGCAGTCTTGTTGGTGAAAAACTGTTTTTT
J gene: TRBJ2-5; D gene: -; clone size: -; V gene: TRBV6-5; CDR3 protein: CASRSRERETQYF; CDR3 DNA: TGTGCCAGCAGATCCAGGGAGCGAGAGACCCAGTACTTC
J gene: TRBJ1-2; D gene: -; clone size: -; V gene: TRBV21-1; CDR3 protein: CASSKIPWGCGYTF; CDR3 DNA: TGTGCCAGCAGCAAAATTCCCTGGGGTTGTGGCTACACCTTC
J gene: TRBJ1-1; D gene: -; clone size: medium-sized; V gene: TRBV6-1; CDR3 protein: CASLRDRAFF; CDR3 DNA: TGTGCCAGCCTCCGGGACCGGGCTTTCTTT
J gene: TRBJ1-1; D gene: TRBD1; clone size: -; V gene: TRBV5-1; CDR3 protein: CASSYEGARAFF; CDR3 DNA: TGCGCCAGCAGCTACGAGGGGGCCCGGGCTTTCTTT
J gene: TRBJ2-7; D gene: -; clone size: few; V gene: TRBV6-6; CDR3 protein: CATDYWFEQYF; CDR3 DNA: TGTGCCACGGACTACTGGTTTGAGCAGTACTTC
J gene: TRBJ1-4; D gene: -; clone size: few; V gene: TRBV28; CDR3 protein: CASGGQYEKLFF; CDR3 DNA: TGTGCCAGCGGCGGACAGTATGAAAAACTGTTTTTT
J gene: TRBJ2-6; D gene: -; clone size: -; V gene: TRBV4-2; CDR3 protein: CASSQGGTGANVLTF; CDR3 DNA: TGTGCCAGCAGCCAAGGTGGGACTGGGGCCAACGTCCTGACTTTC